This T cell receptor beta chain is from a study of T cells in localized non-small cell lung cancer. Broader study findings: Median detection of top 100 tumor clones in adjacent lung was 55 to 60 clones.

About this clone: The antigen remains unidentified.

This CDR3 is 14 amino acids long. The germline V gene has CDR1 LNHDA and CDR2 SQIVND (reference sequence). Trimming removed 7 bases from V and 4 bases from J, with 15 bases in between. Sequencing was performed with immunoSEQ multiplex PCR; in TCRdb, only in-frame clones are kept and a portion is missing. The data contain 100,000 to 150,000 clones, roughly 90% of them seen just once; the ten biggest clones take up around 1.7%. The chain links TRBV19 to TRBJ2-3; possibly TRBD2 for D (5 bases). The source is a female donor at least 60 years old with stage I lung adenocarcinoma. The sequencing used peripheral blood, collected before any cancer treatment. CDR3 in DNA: TGTGCCAGTATGTTAGCGCCGACGGCAGATACGCAGTATTTT. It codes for CASMLAPTADTQYF. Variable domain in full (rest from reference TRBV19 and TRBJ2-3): DGGITQSPKYLFRKEGQNVTLSCEQNLNHDAMYWYRQDPGQGLRLIYYSQIVNDFQKGDIAEGYSVSREKKESFPLTVTSAQKNPTAFYLCASMLAPTADTQYFGPGTRLTVL.